This TCR beta chain was found in a study of cytomegalovirus exposure and HLA in healthy donors. The PCR ran on 60 Vbeta and 13 Jbeta primers. Measured with immunoSEQ multiplex PCR; TCRdb has only the in-frame clones, and not every one. This table holds about 140,000 clones, around 82% found once. Per germline, CDR1 LNHDA and CDR2 SQIVND (reference sequence). The CDR3 is made up of 13 amino acids. J lost 7 bases, V lost 8 bases, and 6 bases had no gene match. The chain employs TRBV19 and TRBJ1-2, with 11 bases identical to TRBD1. This receptor was identified in a man over 45 in good health and CMV-seronegative. What was sequenced was PBMCs. The CDR3, as DNA: TGTGCCAGTGAGGACAGGGGGCGTCTTGGCTACACCTTC. Translated, it gives CASEDRGRLGYTF.